A single sample gave rise to the 2 T cell receptor beta chains below, sequenced in a study of shared T cell receptors in the human thymus. Some clones are missing from TCRdb's copy, which holds only in-frame ones; the method was immunoSEQ multiplex PCR. The table has under 850,000 clones, 70% to 90% seen once. These data were likewise used in another study, on human thymus T cells.

Input material: thymocytes. The receptor source for this set is a boy in the first two years of life with a congenital heart defect.

This chain joins TRBV28 and TRBJ2-3; possibly TRBD1 for D (6 bases). From germline, CDR1 is MDHEN and CDR2 SYDVKM. Trimming shortened V by 3 bases and J by 2 bases, and 18 bases separated the two germline ends. This CDR3 has 17 residues. In DNA form, the CDR3 reads TGTGCCAGCAGTTTTAGGGGGAGAGGGGCCCACACAGATACGCAGTATTTT. This encodes CASSFRGRGAHTDTQYF. Together with reference TRBV28 and TRBJ2-3, the CDR3 gives the full variable domain: DVKVTQSSRYLVKRTGEKVFLECVQDMDHENMFWYRQDPGLGLRLIYFSYDVKMKEKGDIPEGYSVSREKKERFSLILESASTNQTSMYLCASSFRGRGAHTDTQYFGPGTRLTVL.

In nucleotides, the CDR3 is TGTGCCACCTGGACAGGGGAGGACACCGGGGAGCTGTTTTTT. Amino acids: CATWTGEDTGELFF. The chain recombines TRBV6-5 with TRBJ2-2; 9 bases match TRBD1. The CDR3 runs 14 residues. The V and J ends lost 10 bases and 3 bases, in that order; junction bases with no gene match: 6. Germline assignment: CDR1 MNHEY and CDR2 SVGAGI.